This TCR beta chain was recovered during a study of T-cell reconstitution after alpha-beta-depleted transplantation in children. Overall study results and limits: After transplant, at about two months, alpha-beta T cells were reportedly derived from several hundred expanded graft clones. The high TCRbeta diversity at day 60 in some patients came from surviving recipient T cells and thymic progenitors. Most T-cell counts and diversity one year after the transplant came from T cells that were newly produced.

This clonotype was picked up many times. The target antigen is unknown. The authors prepared the TCRbeta library with unique molecular identifiers. TCRdb called the PCR reads again in MiXCR, with one record for every CDR3 protein. The table has 330,000 or so distinct CDR3 sequences, almost 8% seen once; the top ten hold around 10%. The starting material was peripheral blood, obtained 360 days after TCRalphabeta/CD19-depleted stem cell transplant. This clonotype originated in a female patient aged 2-15 years who had a stem cell transplant for Fanconi anemia, so the T cells may come from the graft donor.

The CDR3 here is CASSFPVGGRSGYTF. The CDR3 bases are TGTGCCAGCAGCTTCCCAGTGGGAGGGAGAAGCGGCTACACCTTC. The rearrangement uses TRBV5-6 and TRBJ1-2; D uncertain. V lost 2 bases and J 8 bases, leaving 19 bases between the germline ends. Germline CDR1 is SGHDT and CDR2 is YYEEEE. The CDR3 covers 15 residues.